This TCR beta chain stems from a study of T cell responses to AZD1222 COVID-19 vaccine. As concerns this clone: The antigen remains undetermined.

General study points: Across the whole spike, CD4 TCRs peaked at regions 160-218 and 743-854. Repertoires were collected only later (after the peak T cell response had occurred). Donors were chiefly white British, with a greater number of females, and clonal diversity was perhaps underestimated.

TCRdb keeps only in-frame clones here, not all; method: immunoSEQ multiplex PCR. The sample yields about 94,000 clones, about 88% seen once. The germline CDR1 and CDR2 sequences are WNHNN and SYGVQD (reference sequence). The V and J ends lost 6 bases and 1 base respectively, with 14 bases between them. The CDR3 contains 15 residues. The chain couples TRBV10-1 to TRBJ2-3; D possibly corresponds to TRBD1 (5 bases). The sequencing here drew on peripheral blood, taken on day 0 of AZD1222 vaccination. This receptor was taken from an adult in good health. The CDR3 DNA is TGCGCCAGCAGCGGGTCACAGGATCGCACAGATACGCAGTATTTT. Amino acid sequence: CASSGSQDRTDTQYF.